The entry below describes one T cell receptor (beta chain). Under the authors' procedure: Using reference gene primer amplification, nucleated cell counts were estimated. Produced via immunoSEQ multiplex PCR; TCRdb's table is partial and in-frame only. For V, J and clone size, that table is used; D and trimming come from the DNA. Counted here are around 340,000 clones, roughly 87% occurring once; the ten biggest clones make up 3.9%. This record belongs to a study of blood T cell repertoires in COVID-19. Overall study: Italy, Spain and the United States were the sources of the convalescent and acute COVID-19 samples. The analysed material was cDNA or gDNA that came from T cells, B-cell-depleted T cells, or PBMCs.

V was clipped by 6 bases and J by 7 bases, with 16 bases between them. CDR1 is GTSNPN, CDR2 SVGIG, per germline (reference sequence). The CDR3 has 12 residues. Enrollment of patients from Seattle took place during active infection, with longitudinal follow-up. Sequenced input: peripheral blood. The receptor was derived from a woman aged 55-69 years with COVID-19, enrolled during active disease. The chain is built from TRBV30 and TRBJ2-7, with D maybe TRBD1 (6 bases). The CDR3, as DNA: TGTGCCTGTACAGGGTACTTGGGAGAGCAGTACTTC. Translated: CACTGYLGEQYF.